This T cell receptor beta chain was retrieved from a study of regulatory T cells in long-lasting Graves disease. Germline trimming cut 0 bases from V and 2 bases from J; bases unmatched to any gene: 11. In germline, CDR1 is SGHRS, CDR2 YFSETQ. The CDR3 has 17 amino acids. Indicated time point: newly diagnosed GD, antithyroid drugs for less than 3 months. With RNA extracted from PBMCs as input, the TCR library was made. CDR3-region Arm-PCR and iRepertoire HTBI primers produced the TCR beta libraries. TCRdb recomputed calls from the multiplex PCR reads with MiXCR, one row per CDR3 protein. The table has 400,000 to 500,000 distinct CDR3 sequences, 16% seen once. The same data also went into a second study, on T cells in Graves' hyperthyroidism and ophthalmopathy.

The V and J genes are TRBV5-1 and TRBJ2-7; 7 bases are shared with TRBD2. Sequencing was performed on peripheral blood mononuclear cells (PBMCs), taken at new diagnosis, from a patient treated with antithyroid drugs. The receptor was isolated from a woman aged 25 to 39 with Graves disease. CDR3 DNA sequence: TGCGCCAGCAGCTTGGAGAAAGCGGGAATACCCACCTACGAGCAGTACTTC. It yields the protein CASSLEKAGIPTYEQYF. The full variable domain, its missing parts supplied by reference TRBV5-1 and TRBJ2-7, is KAGVTQTPRYLIKTRGQQVTLSCSPISGHRSVSWYQQTPGQGLQFLFEYFSETQRNKGNFPGRFSGRQFSNSRSEMNVSTLELGDSALYLCASSLEKAGIPTYEQYFGPGTRLTVT.